Listed below are T cell receptor beta chains from one sample, sequenced in a study of identical twins. TCRdb called the 5' RACE reads again in MiXCR, with one record for every CDR3 protein. The table has roughly 260,000 distinct CDR3 sequences, approximately 7.8% seen once. These data were likewise used in another study, on yellow fever vaccine responses in identical twins.

Material: CD8+ T cells sorted from blood. These receptors originate from a woman younger than 30 in good health. Both conserved end residues are part of each CDR3. Each record gives: CDR3 protein, CDR3 DNA, clone size, V gene, J gene, D gene. A D gene is named only where the DNA matches it firmly. Clone size is shown for a subset of rows, as once, few, many or a class of expanded clone.

CDR3aa: CASSQVRQGWTGELFF; CDR3nt: TGTGCCAGCAGCCAAGTACGACAGGGTTGGACCGGGGAGCTGTTTTTT; abundance: many; v_gene: TRBV3-1; j_gene: TRBJ2-2; d_gene: TRBD1
CDR3aa: CASSYSGGANTGELFF; CDR3nt: TGTGCCAGCAGTTACTCTGGCGGGGCGAACACCGGGGAGCTGTTTTTT; abundance: few; v_gene: TRBV6-5; j_gene: TRBJ2-2; d_gene: -
CDR3aa: CAISESTGTQETQYF; CDR3nt: TGTGCCATCAGTGAGTCAACAGGGACCCAAGAGACCCAGTACTTC; abundance: many; v_gene: TRBV10-3; j_gene: TRBJ2-5; d_gene: -
CDR3aa: CASSMWDRVEETQYF; CDR3nt: TGTGCCAGTAGTATGTGGGACAGGGTCGAAGAGACCCAGTACTTC; abundance: many; v_gene: TRBV19; j_gene: TRBJ2-5; d_gene: TRBD1
CDR3aa: CSVPGTWGGYTF; CDR3nt: TGCAGCGTCCCCGGGACGTGGGGTGGCTACACCTTC; abundance: -; v_gene: TRBV29-1; j_gene: TRBJ1-2; d_gene: -
CDR3aa: CASSLGTRNGELFF; CDR3nt: TGTGCCAGCAGCTTAGGGACTAGGAATGGGGAGCTGTTTTTT; abundance: few; v_gene: TRBV7-6; j_gene: TRBJ2-2; d_gene: TRBD2
CDR3aa: CASSWGTNEKLFF; CDR3nt: TGTGCCAGCAGTTGGGGAACTAATGAAAAACTGTTTTTT; abundance: -; v_gene: TRBV28; j_gene: TRBJ1-4; d_gene: -
CDR3aa: CASSSLVWEGNTGELFF; CDR3nt: TGTGCCAGCAGCTCCCTGGTGTGGGAAGGTAACACCGGGGAGCTGTTTTTT; abundance: -; v_gene: TRBV11-2; j_gene: TRBJ2-2; d_gene: -
CDR3aa: CASSPGGGQETQYF; CDR3nt: TGCGCCAGCAGCCCAGGTGGGGGGCAAGAGACCCAGTACTTC; abundance: -; v_gene: TRBV5-1; j_gene: TRBJ2-5; d_gene: -
CDR3aa: CASSSWTSGGGNEQFF; CDR3nt: TGTGCCAGCAGCTCCTGGACTAGCGGGGGGGGTAATGAGCAGTTCTTC; abundance: -; v_gene: TRBV11-2; j_gene: TRBJ2-1; d_gene: TRBD2
CDR3aa: CASSALLAVVPNTGELFF; CDR3nt: TGTGCCAGCAGCGCCCTACTAGCGGTGGTACCGAACACCGGGGAGCTGTTTTTT; abundance: -; v_gene: TRBV9; j_gene: TRBJ2-2; d_gene: TRBD2
CDR3aa: CASSEFSGMYTF; CDR3nt: TGCGCCAGCAGTGAGTTTTCGGGGATGTACACCTTC; abundance: few; v_gene: TRBV10-2; j_gene: TRBJ1-2; d_gene: -
CDR3aa: CSARVIEIGTDTQYF; CDR3nt: TGCAGTGCTAGAGTCATAGAGATAGGAACAGATACGCAGTATTTT; abundance: many; v_gene: TRBV20-1; j_gene: TRBJ2-3; d_gene: -
CDR3aa: CASSAGLAGGPETQYF; CDR3nt: TGTGCCAGCAGCGCGGGACTAGCGGGGGGTCCAGAGACCCAGTACTTC; abundance: -; v_gene: TRBV7-7; j_gene: TRBJ2-5; d_gene: TRBD2
CDR3aa: CSVTTSTYNYGYTF; CDR3nt: TGCAGCGTCACAACATCGACATATAACTATGGCTACACCTTC; abundance: -; v_gene: TRBV29-1; j_gene: TRBJ1-2; d_gene: -
CDR3aa: CASGGSYNEQFF; CDR3nt: TGTGCCAGCGGGGGATCCTACAATGAGCAGTTCTTC; abundance: many; v_gene: TRBV14; j_gene: TRBJ2-1; d_gene: -
CDR3aa: CASRDRETQYF; CDR3nt: TGTGCCAGCCGGGACAGAGAGACCCAGTACTTC; abundance: -; v_gene: TRBV7-9; j_gene: TRBJ2-5; d_gene: TRBD1
CDR3aa: CASSPGTGFDTGELFF; CDR3nt: TGTGCCAGCTCACCAGGGACAGGGTTCGACACCGGGGAGCTGTTTTTT; abundance: few; v_gene: TRBV18; j_gene: TRBJ2-2; d_gene: TRBD1
CDR3aa: CASSPTSGNTGELFF; CDR3nt: TGTGCCAGCAGCCCGACTAGCGGTAACACCGGGGAGCTGTTTTTT; abundance: -; v_gene: TRBV7-2; j_gene: TRBJ2-2; d_gene: TRBD2
CDR3aa: CAISGADTQYF; CDR3nt: TGTGCCATCAGTGGAGCAGATACGCAGTATTTT; abundance: -; v_gene: TRBV10-3; j_gene: TRBJ2-3; d_gene: -
CDR3aa: CASGSGLAGREQYF; CDR3nt: TGTGCTAGTGGTTCGGGACTAGCGGGAAGGGAGCAGTACTTC; abundance: few; v_gene: TRBV12-5; j_gene: TRBJ2-7; d_gene: TRBD2
CDR3aa: CATSPTSGENTDTQYF; CDR3nt: TGTGCCACCAGCCCGACTAGCGGGGAGAACACAGATACGCAGTATTTT; abundance: -; v_gene: TRBV24-1; j_gene: TRBJ2-3; d_gene: TRBD2
CDR3aa: CASRPEGWIYEQYF; CDR3nt: TGTGCCAGCAGACCCGAGGGTTGGATTTACGAGCAGTACTTC; abundance: -; v_gene: TRBV11-2; j_gene: TRBJ2-7; d_gene: -
CDR3aa: CASTSAGRSYNEQFF; CDR3nt: TGTGCCAGCACCTCCGCAGGGAGATCCTACAATGAGCAGTTCTTC; abundance: -; v_gene: TRBV6-1; j_gene: TRBJ2-1; d_gene: -
CDR3aa: CASSLVLMGDREQFF; CDR3nt: TGCGCCAGCAGCTTGGTTTTGATGGGGGACCGTGAGCAGTTCTTC; abundance: -; v_gene: TRBV5-1; j_gene: TRBJ2-1; d_gene: -
CDR3aa: CASSLRVGSNTGELFF; CDR3nt: TGTGCCAGCAGTCTAAGGGTGGGATCGAACACCGGGGAGCTGTTTTTT; abundance: -; v_gene: TRBV2; j_gene: TRBJ2-2; d_gene: -
CDR3aa: CASSRTGVEQYF; CDR3nt: TGTGCCAGCAGCCGGACAGGGGTCGAGCAGTACTTC; abundance: -; v_gene: TRBV5-5; j_gene: TRBJ2-7; d_gene: TRBD1
CDR3aa: CASSLFHGNEKLFF; CDR3nt: TGTGCCAGCAGTTTATTCCATGGTAATGAAAAACTGTTTTTT; abundance: many; v_gene: TRBV28; j_gene: TRBJ1-4; d_gene: -
CDR3aa: CSAKAKPDRSQTYTGELFF; CDR3nt: TGCAGTGCTAAAGCCAAACCGGACCGGTCCCAAACTTACACCGGGGAGCTGTTTTTT; abundance: -; v_gene: TRBV20-1; j_gene: TRBJ2-2; d_gene: -
CDR3aa: CASSLVGGPSYNEQFF; CDR3nt: TGCGCCAGCAGCTTGGTAGGGGGACCCTCCTACAATGAGCAGTTCTTC; abundance: many; v_gene: TRBV5-1; j_gene: TRBJ2-1; d_gene: -
CDR3aa: CASSEGYRVDQPQHF; CDR3nt: TGTGCCAGCAGTGAAGGGTATCGGGTTGATCAGCCCCAGCATTTT; abundance: many; v_gene: TRBV6-1; j_gene: TRBJ1-5; d_gene: -
CDR3aa: CASSPFDRNTEAFF; CDR3nt: TGTGCCAGCAGCCCCTTTGACAGGAACACTGAAGCTTTCTTT; abundance: few; v_gene: TRBV2; j_gene: TRBJ1-1; d_gene: -
CDR3aa: CSARDPGVLQGVYEQYF; CDR3nt: TGCAGTGCTAGAGACCCCGGCGTCCTCCAGGGGGTTTACGAGCAGTACTTC; abundance: -; v_gene: TRBV20-1; j_gene: TRBJ2-7; d_gene: TRBD1